These T cell receptor beta chains were read from a single sample in a study of T cells after yellow fever vaccination. Using its own MiXCR run on the 5' RACE reads, TCRdb lists one record per CDR3 protein. The sample lists some 250,000 distinct CDR3 sequences, 6.9% occurring once. The sequenced sample was CD4+ T cells sorted from PBMCs, obtained 15 days after the yellow fever booster vaccination. These receptors came from a man aged 25 to 45 who received the YFV17D yellow fever vaccine. CDR3s include the opening cysteine and the closing phenylalanine or tryptophan. The D gene is left open where the match is weak. Clone size is not always given. Where it is, it says once, few, many or a class for expanded clones.

v_call,clone_size,d_call,j_call,cdr3_nt,cdr3_aa
TRBV6-1,many,TRBD2,TRBJ2-5,TGTGCCAGCAGTGGGACTAGCGGGAGGTCAGAGACCCAGTACTTC,CASSGTSGRSETQYF
TRBV5-6,many,TRBD1,TRBJ2-4,TGTGCCAGCAGCTTGGGAGGGGGCGCGGAAAACATTCAGTACTTC,CASSLGGGAENIQYF
TRBV12-3/TRBV12-4,many,-,TRBJ1-5,TGTGCCAGCAGTTTAGGCTCGGATCAGCCCCAGCATTTT,CASSLGSDQPQHF
TRBV5-1,many,-,TRBJ2-3,TGCGCCAGCAGCTTGGGCGCCAACACAGATACGCAGTATTTT,CASSLGANTDTQYF
TRBV7-9,many,-,TRBJ2-7,TGTGCCAGCAGCTTAGACTGGAAGAAGTACGAGCAGTACTTC,CASSLDWKKYEQYF
TRBV7-2,few,-,TRBJ1-6,TGTGCCAGCAGCTTAGGGGACGGCTCACCCCTCCACTTT,CASSLGDGSPLHF
TRBV28,few,-,TRBJ1-1,TGTGCCAGCAGTTTATCGCATAGGGGTCTTTTCTTT,CASSLSHRGLFF
TRBV7-2,-,-,TRBJ2-3,TGTGCCAGCAGCTTAGCGTCCATGGGCACAGATACGCAGTATTTT,CASSLASMGTDTQYF
TRBV5-6,many,TRBD2,TRBJ2-1,TGTGCCAGCAGCCCCAGTGGAGCGGGGACTTACAATGAGCAGTTCTTC,CASSPSGAGTYNEQFF
TRBV9,-,-,TRBJ2-3,TGTGCCAGCAGCGTATACGGGAGCACAGATACGCAGTATTTT,CASSVYGSTDTQYF
TRBV12-3/TRBV12-4,-,TRBD1,TRBJ1-5,TGTGCCAGCAGTTTACAGGGGGCAACGCATTTT,CASSLQGATHF
TRBV5-1,many,TRBD1,TRBJ2-2,TGCGCCAGCAGCAGGGACAGAGGCGACACCGGGGAGCTGTTTTTT,CASSRDRGDTGELFF
TRBV25-1,many,-,TRBJ1-5,TGTGCCAGCAGGGAAGCAGGGAACAATCAGCCCCAGCATTTT,CASREAGNNQPQHF
TRBV20-1,many,-,TRBJ1-5,TGCAGTGCTAGAGAAAACAGCGATAGCAATCAGCCCCAGCATTTT,CSARENSDSNQPQHF
TRBV6-1,few,TRBD1,TRBJ2-2,TGTGCCAGCAGGCAGACAGGGACCGGGGAGCTGTTTTTT,CASRQTGTGELFF
TRBV5-6,-,-,TRBJ2-1,TGTGCCAGCAGCTTTCTTCGGACTCAGACCTACAATGAGCAGTTCTTC,CASSFLRTQTYNEQFF
TRBV6-4,few,TRBD2,TRBJ2-3,TGTGCCAGCAGTTCCTTCCGCGGACTAGCGGGAGGAACTATCACAGATACGCAGTATTTT,CASSSFRGLAGGTITDTQYF
TRBV5-1,-,-,TRBJ2-3,TGCGCCAGCAGCTTACGGTACGGAACTAGCACAGATACGCAGTATTTT,CASSLRYGTSTDTQYF
TRBV7-2,many,-,TRBJ2-3,TGTGCCAGCAGCTTAGCTAGCGGAGGACCAGATACGCAGTATTTT,CASSLASGGPDTQYF
TRBV15,-,-,TRBJ2-3,TGTGCCACCAGCAGAAGCCGGCCTGAAGATACGCAGTATTTT,CATSRSRPEDTQYF
TRBV3-1,-,-,TRBJ2-7,TGTGCCAGCAGCCAAGATGGAGGGACGACCTACTACGAGCAGTACTTC,CASSQDGGTTYYEQYF
TRBV25-1,many,TRBD1,TRBJ2-3,TGTGCCACCGCCCTGACAGGGCCCACAGATACGCAGTATTTT,CATALTGPTDTQYF
TRBV5-1,-,TRBD1,TRBJ2-6,TGCGCCAGCGGCCAGACAGGGGGCTCCTCTGGGGCCAACGTCCTGACTTTC,CASGQTGGSSGANVLTF
TRBV5-4,few,-,TRBJ2-3,TGTGCCAGCAGCTTGTCTGCCTCCACAGATACGCAGTATTTT,CASSLSASTDTQYF
TRBV20-1,once,-,TRBJ1-1,TGCAGTGCTAGAGATCCGAAACAACAGGGAACTGAAGCTTTCTTT,CSARDPKQQGTEAFF
TRBV2,few,-,TRBJ2-2,TGTGCCAGCAGTGAGGGCCAGCCCGGGGAGCTGTTTTTT,CASSEGQPGELFF
TRBV5-1,few,-,TRBJ2-7,TGCGCCAGCAGCCGTATTCTTGGACCGGCCGAGCAGTACTTC,CASSRILGPAEQYF
TRBV4-3,-,TRBD2,TRBJ2-1,TGCGCCAGCAGCCGGCCTGGACTAGCGGTCAATGAGCAGTTCTTC,CASSRPGLAVNEQFF
TRBV7-2,few,TRBD1,TRBJ2-5,TGTGCCAGCAGCTTACAGGGGGCGAACGAACCTGGAGAGACCCAGTACTTC,CASSLQGANEPGETQYF
TRBV20-1,-,-,TRBJ1-4,TGCAGTGCCAGACAGACGAATAATGAAAAACTGTTTTTT,CSARQTNNEKLFF
TRBV14,few,TRBD2,TRBJ2-6,TGTGCCAGCAGCCCCGCGGGAGGGAGCTCTGGGGCCAACGTCCTGACTTTC,CASSPAGGSSGANVLTF
TRBV6-1,many,TRBD1,TRBJ2-7,TGTGCCAGCAGACCCGGACAGGGGTCCAACGAGCAGTACTTC,CASRPGQGSNEQYF
TRBV20-1,-,-,TRBJ2-5,TGCAGTGCTAGCGCCGGGACATATCAAGAGACCCAGTACTTC,CSASAGTYQETQYF
TRBV3-1,few,TRBD2,TRBJ2-3,TGTGCCAGCAGCCAAGATTTGGGGACTAGCCCCAAAGATACGCAGTATTTT,CASSQDLGTSPKDTQYF
TRBV24-1,few,-,TRBJ2-3,TGTGCCACCAGCGATCCTCAGGGAGAAGGGACAGATACGCAGTATTTT,CATSDPQGEGTDTQYF
TRBV5-1,few,TRBD1,TRBJ1-1,TGCGCCAGCAGCTCGGGACAGGGGATTCCTGAAGCTTTCTTT,CASSSGQGIPEAFF
TRBV5-1,few,TRBD1,TRBJ2-7,TGCGCCAGCATTCCCGCACCGGGACAGAATTACGAGCAGTACTTC,CASIPAPGQNYEQYF
TRBV12-3/TRBV12-4,many,TRBD1,TRBJ2-2,TGTGCCAGCAGTTTCGGAGGGACAGGGTTTGCGGAGCTGTTTTTT,CASSFGGTGFAELFF
TRBV6-1,few,TRBD2,TRBJ2-3,TGTGCCAGCCGAATGGCGGGAGTGGTTGGTACGCAGTATTTT,CASRMAGVVGTQYF
TRBV20-1,many,TRBD1,TRBJ2-2,TGCAGTGCAAGTGACAGGGAGAACACCGGGGAGCTGTTTTTT,CSASDRENTGELFF
TRBV20-1,-,-,TRBJ1-1,TGCAGTGGTACAAGGGGGTGGGGTAACACTGAAGCTTTCTTT,CSGTRGWGNTEAFF